Listed here are 6 T cell receptor beta chains from one sample, sequenced in a study of blood T cell repertoires in COVID-19. Sequencing was performed with immunoSEQ multiplex PCR; in TCRdb, only in-frame clones are kept and a portion is missing. The repertoire holds about 300,000 clones, with around 91% as singletons. The specimen was PBMCs or T cells enriched from blood (not recorded which). The origin of the receptors is a woman aged 18 to 35 with acute COVID-19.

This chain joins TRBV6-5 and TRBJ2-7, with 7 positions matching TRBD1. V lost 6 bases, J lost 0 bases, and 8 bases stayed unmatched. The germline gives CDR1 MNHEY, CDR2 SVGAGI. CDR3 length: 15 residues. The CDR3 loop is CASRPDRASSYEQYF. The DNA of the CDR3 is TGTGCCAGCAGGCCCGACAGGGCCAGCTCCTACGAGCAGTACTTC.

V and J are TRBV5-6 and TRBJ2-7; D is unresolved. This CDR3 has 14 residues. V was shortened by 0 bases and J by 0 bases, with 7 bases between the two germline ends. From germline, CDR1 is SGHDT and CDR2 YYEEEE. CDR3 nucleotides: TGTGCCAGCAGCTTGGCCGGGTTCTCCTACGAGCAGTACTTC. Amino acid sequence: CASSLAGFSYEQYF.

V and J are TRBV2 and TRBJ1-5; maybe TRBD1 (6 bases). Germline values: CDR1 SNHLY, CDR2 FYNNEI. This CDR3 has 15 amino acids. V lost 7 bases to trimming and J lost 0 bases, with 13 bases between them. As DNA, the CDR3 is TGTGCCAGCAACCCCAGGGGTCTTAGCAATCAGCCCCAGCATTTT. Encoded protein: CASNPRGLSNQPQHF.

The chain is built from TRBV6-5 and TRBJ2-2; 7 bases fit TRBD2. Germline loops: CDR1 MNHEY, CDR2 SVGAGI. The CDR3 contains 13 residues. V lost 8 bases to trimming and J lost 3 bases; unmatched junction nucleotides: 3. CDR3 nucleotide sequence: TGTGCCAGCGAAGCGGGATACACCGGGGAGCTGTTTTTT. Translation gives CASEAGYTGELFF.

The J gene is TRBJ2-3, the V gene TRBV28; TRBD2 aligns across 8 bases. There are 15 residues in the CDR3. Germline V gene sequence: CDR1 MDHEN, CDR2 SYDVKM. The ends lost 6 bases at V and 0 bases at J; junction bases unmatched: 5. The CDR3: CASSQLAASTDTQYF. Here the CDR3 DNA reads TGTGCCAGCAGCCAACTAGCGGCTAGCACAGATACGCAGTATTTT. The entire variable domain, with the rest obtained from reference TRBV28 and TRBJ2-3, is as follows: DVKVTQSSRYLVKRTGEKVFLECVQDMDHENMFWYRQDPGLGLRLIYFSYDVKMKEKGDIPEGYSVSREKKERFSLILESASTNQTSMYLCASSQLAASTDTQYFGPGTRLTVL.

The chain carries TRBV25-1 and TRBJ2-7; D remains unclear. Trimming pared 3 bases from V and 6 bases from J, leaving 21 bases between. CDR3 length: 16 amino acids. Looked up from germline, CDR1 is MGHDK and CDR2 is SYGVNS. CDR3 residues: CASSDNRLVAPSEQYF. The CDR3 DNA reads as TGTGCCAGCAGTGACAATCGGCTAGTGGCTCCATCCGAGCAGTACTTC.